Listed here are 27 T cell receptor beta chains from one sample, sequenced in a study of blood T cells in healthy people across ages. Primers used in a second PCR of about 7 to 12 cycles were a sample-barcoded 5' primer and a J-beta primer mix. Using its own MiXCR run on the 5' RACE reads, TCRdb lists one record per CDR3 protein. The repertoire consists of 850,000 or so distinct CDR3 sequences, with 29% occurring once and the leading ten covering roughly a sixth. The sample comprised blood. These receptors originate from an elderly woman in good health.

In its sample, this clonotype was seen many times. The rearrangement joins TRBV10-3 to TRBJ2-7; TRBD1 is a possible D gene (6 bases). Germline V gene sequence: CDR1 ENHRY, CDR2 SYGVKD. The CDR3 has 12 residues. The V end was cut by 4 bases, the J end by 5 bases, with 9 bases between. CDR3 loop: CAISVQGHEQYF. CDR3 sequence (DNA): TGTGCCATCAGTGTACAGGGTCACGAGCAGTACTTC.

To note about this clonotype: A much bigger clone sits one base away, suggesting this may be a read error. The rearrangement uses TRBV2 and TRBJ2-3; a possible D gene is TRBD1 (7 bases). Trimming took 9 bases from V and 4 from J, leaving 20 bases between them. This CDR3 has 15 residues. Germline CDR1 and CDR2: SNHLY and FYNNEI. CDR3 sequence: CASDTGQPSADTQYF. Here the CDR3 DNA reads TGTGCCAGTGACACGGGACAGCCTAGCGCAGATACGCAGTATTTT.

CDR3 amino acids: CASSLATLSTDTQYF. DNA of the CDR3: TGTGCCAGCAGCTTAGCCACCCTGAGCACAGATACGCAGTATTTT. V usage is TRBV7-2 and J usage is TRBJ2-3; D is ambiguous. Trimming shortened V by 0 bases and J by 0 bases, and 7 bases separated the two germline ends. Germline CDR1 is SGHTA and CDR2 is FQGNSA. The CDR3 runs 15 residues.

There are a few counts of this clonotype. A much bigger clone sits one base away, suggesting this may be a read error. V and J are TRBV27 and TRBJ2-5; 11 bases match TRBD2. The CDR3 sequence is 17 residues long. V dropped 4 bases and J dropped 11; count of bases not matched to a gene: 18. CDR1 and CDR2 from the germline V gene are MNHEY and SMNVEV (reference sequence). DNA for the CDR3: TGTGCCAGCAGTTCGCTCTTAGCGGGGGGGCTCAACAATGAGCAGTACTTC. Translating it yields CASSSLLAGGLNNEQYF.

Turning to this clonotype: One end of the junction fails to match germline, which may point to a read error. The rearrangement uses TRBV5-1 and TRBJ2-1, with D perhaps TRBD2 (6 bases). The CDR3 runs to 22 residues. CDR1 SGHRS and CDR2 YFSETQ come from the germline V gene. CDR3 nucleotide sequence: TGCGGCAGCGGCTCCACAAATCAAGTGGGAAGCGGGCCATCGATCTCCTACAATGAGCAGTTCTTC. It encodes CGSGSTNQVGSGPSISYNEQFF.

The table lists this clonotype with many counts. The genes are TRBV10-3 and TRBJ1-5; 7 nucleotides align to TRBD1. The CDR3 spans 14 residues. Germline V CDR1 and CDR2: ENHRY, SYGVKD. V was pared by 6 bases and J by 0 bases, with 2 bases of the junction left unmatched. CDR3 loop: CAISGQDSNQPQHF. In DNA form, the CDR3 reads TGTGCCATCAGCGGACAGGATAGCAATCAGCCCCAGCATTTT.

This clonotype was detected ten times or more. The chain combines TRBV29-1 with TRBJ2-4; D is unclear. The V end was cut by 3 bases, the J end by 0 bases, with 3 bases between. The CDR3 contains 12 residues. Germline V gene data show CDR1 as SQVTM and CDR2 as ANQGSEA. CDR3 sequence reads: CSVELAKNIQYF. CDR3 in DNA: TGCAGCGTTGAGCTAGCCAAAAACATTCAGTACTTC.

This clonotype was seen many times. The J gene is TRBJ2-7, the V gene TRBV12-3 or TRBV12-4, with D perhaps matching TRBD2 (5 bases). Trimming took 4 bases from V and 5 from J, leaving 6 bases between them. This CDR3 has 11 amino acids. CDR3 nucleotides: TGTGCCAGCAGTTCGAGGGACGAGCAGTACTTC. It encodes CASSSRDEQYF.

This clonotype has a count of ten or more. The V call is TRBV18, the J call TRBJ2-3, with no clear D. Trimming removed 5 bases from V and 6 bases from J, with 12 bases in between. The CDR3 runs to 13 residues. Germline CDR1 reads KGHSH; CDR2 reads LQKENI. CDR3 sequence reads: CASSNHRMDTQYF. CDR3 nucleotide sequence: TGTGCCAGCTCAAACCATCGCATGGATACGCAGTATTTT.

In its sample, this clonotype was seen many times. CDR3 loop: CSARIWRTSGKTQETQYF. DNA for the CDR3: TGCAGTGCTAGAATCTGGAGGACTAGCGGGAAGACCCAAGAGACCCAGTACTTC. The V gene is TRBV20-1, the J gene TRBJ2-5, with TRBD2 matching over 12 bases. The CDR3 has 18 residues. J gave up 1 base and V 2 bases, and 11 bases lay outside the gene matches. Germline V gene sequence: CDR1 DFQATT, CDR2 SNEGSKA (reference sequence).

This clonotype was observed many times. The chain uses TRBV7-9 and TRBJ2-1, with TRBD1 identical over 9 bases. J lost 6 bases, V lost 3 bases, and 6 bases had no gene match. CDR1 SEHNR and CDR2 FQNEAQ come from the germline V gene (reference sequence). The CDR3 runs to 15 residues. CDR3 nucleotides: TGTGCCAGCAGCTTCGGGACAGGGTATGCCAATGAGCAGTTCTTC. As protein: CASSFGTGYANEQFF.

The sample holds many counts of this clonotype. The chain has TRBV20-1 and TRBJ1-1; tentatively, D is TRBD1 (5 bases). The CDR3 length is 14 residues. The V end lost 6 bases, the J end lost 2 bases, and 16 bases lay between the germline ends. CDR1 and CDR2 (germline): DFQATT, SNEGSKA (reference sequence). CDR3 sequence reads: CSAPAGSINTEAFF. The CDR3 DNA reads as TGCAGTGCCCCGGCAGGGTCAATAAACACTGAAGCTTTCTTT.

This clonotype came up many times. The rearrangement uses TRBV15 and TRBJ1-2; TRBD1 matches at 7 bases. The CDR3 covers 15 residues. Trimming cost V 5 bases and J 3 bases; bases outside gene matches: 9. Germline V gene data show CDR1 as LNHNV and CDR2 as YYDKDF (reference sequence). The CDR3, as DNA: TGTGCCACCAGCGAACAAAACAGGGGATACTATGGCTACACCTTC. It encodes CATSEQNRGYYGYTF.

This chain uses TRBV7-2 with TRBJ2-7; D might be TRBD1 or TRBD2, each matching 6 bases. CDR3 length: 15 amino acids. V was pared by 1 base and J by 7 bases, with 17 bases between. Germline values: CDR1 SGHTA, CDR2 FQGNSA. The CDR3 here is CASSLDGGSYNEQYF. CDR3 nucleotides: TGTGCCAGCAGCTTAGACGGGGGCTCCTACAATGAGCAGTACTTC.

V is TRBV6-6 and J is TRBJ2-3, with D possibly being TRBD2 (6 bases). The V end lost 5 bases, the J end lost 4 bases, and 16 bases lay between the germline ends. The CDR3 runs 15 residues. Germline CDR1 and CDR2: MNHNY and SVGAGI (reference sequence). CDR3 region: CASSGTGTSPDTQYF. CDR3 bases: TGTGCCAGCAGTGGCACCGGGACTTCCCCAGATACGCAGTATTTT.

Details on this clonotype: A much larger clone differs from this one at a single base, so this may be a read error. This chain joins TRBV5-8 and TRBJ2-5; perhaps TRBD1 as D (6 bases). The CDR3 totals 14 residues. Germline V CDR1 and CDR2: SGHTS, YDEGEE. DNA of the CDR3: TGTACCAGCAGCTTTGGTCGGCAGGGGGAGACCCAGTACTTC. This translates into CTSSFGRQGETQYF.

The chain links TRBV19 to TRBJ2-5; 8 positions match TRBD2. Per germline, CDR1 LNHDA and CDR2 SQIVND (reference sequence). The V segment lost 3 bases and the J segment 2 bases; nucleotides outside the gene matches: 5. The CDR3 contains 15 residues. Here the CDR3 DNA reads TGTGCCAGTAGTATCTGGGCTAGCGGGCAAGAGACCCAGTACTTC. The encoded protein is CASSIWASGQETQYF.

This clonotype was found many times. This chain uses TRBV20-1 with TRBJ2-7; 12 bases line up with TRBD1. The CDR3 has 15 amino acids. The V gene end was trimmed by 1 base and the J gene end by 6 bases; junction bases not matched to a gene: 7. CDR1 is DFQATT, CDR2 SNEGSKA, per germline (reference sequence). The CDR3 protein is CSARGSGTGGSEQYF. CDR3 DNA sequence: TGCAGTGCTAGAGGGAGCGGGACAGGGGGCTCCGAGCAGTACTTC.

The rearrangement uses TRBV5-5 and TRBJ1-2; unclear D gene. V lost 6 bases and J lost 6, with 15 bases in between. The germline CDR1 and CDR2 sequences are SGHKS and YYEKEE (reference sequence). The CDR3 sequence is 13 residues long. Here the CDR3 DNA reads TGTGCCAGCACCCGCGATCGGCTTGATGGCTACACCTTC. Its translation: CASTRDRLDGYTF.

This clonotype was detected only a few times. It may be a read error: a sequence one base away is much more abundant. This chain uses TRBV12-3 or TRBV12-4 with TRBJ2-3; TRBD2 agrees at 9 bases. The CDR3 covers 16 residues. The DNA of the CDR3 is TGTGCCAGCAGTTTAGGCCTTAGCGGGGGCACAGATGCGCAGTATTTT. This sequence encodes CASSLGLSGGTDAQYF.

For this clonotype: A clone one base away is much larger, so this may be a read error. The chain employs TRBV18 and TRBJ2-1; possible D gene TRBD2, 6 bases. V gave up 6 bases and J gave up 10 bases, with 16 bases separating them. The CDR3 contains 13 residues. Looked up from germline, CDR1 is KGHSH and CDR2 is LQKENI. CDR3 residues: CASSTGGAEEQFF. The CDR3, as DNA: TGTGCCAGCTCGACCGGAGGGGCCGAGGAGCAGTTCTTC.

In this sample, this clonotype turned up many times. This chain links TRBV12-3 or TRBV12-4 with TRBJ2-7; D is unresolved. V lost 6 bases and J 1 base, leaving 13 bases between the germline ends. The length of the CDR3 is 14 residues. CDR3 in amino acids: CASRLSDGSYEQYF. CDR3 in DNA: TGTGCCAGCAGGCTTTCAGATGGGTCCTACGAGCAGTACTTC.

This clonotype was recorded at least ten times. The genes are TRBV6-2 or TRBV6-3 and TRBJ2-1; D might be TRBD2 (7 bases). CDR3 length: 18 residues. Trimming stripped 2 bases from V and 9 bases from J, with 26 bases between. Looked up from germline, CDR1 is MNHEY and CDR2 is SVGEGT. The CDR3 spells CASSYRLGGGSSGSEQFF. Here the CDR3 DNA reads TGTGCCAGCAGTTACCGTCTGGGGGGGGGCTCTTCCGGTTCTGAGCAGTTCTTC.

This clonotype turned up a few times. The rearrangement joins TRBV7-2 to TRBJ2-2, with D unresolved. Germline loops: CDR1 SGHTA, CDR2 FQGNSA. The ends were cut back, 5 bases at V and 6 bases at J, with 10 bases in the middle. The CDR3 spans 13 residues. This CDR3 is CASSQSGPGELFF. CDR3 nucleotides: TGTGCCAGCAGCCAATCGGGCCCCGGGGAGCTGTTTTTT.

This clonotype showed up many times. The chain is built from TRBV5-1 and TRBJ2-2, with unresolved D. This CDR3 contains 15 residues. V dropped 9 bases and J dropped 1 base, with 16 bases sitting between them. Germline assignment: CDR1 SGHRS and CDR2 YFSETQ. The CDR3 protein is CATAEASLNTGELFF. In DNA form, the CDR3 reads TGCGCCACCGCCGAGGCCTCCTTGAACACCGGGGAGCTGTTTTTT.

This clonotype was seen a few times. The rearrangement joins TRBV12-3 or TRBV12-4 to TRBJ1-6; D is undetermined. This CDR3 region has 14 residues. Between the trimmed V and J ends, which lost 3 bases and 7 bases, there was a span of 10 bases. The CDR3 spells CASSFRRRNSPLHF. DNA of the CDR3: TGTGCCAGCAGTTTCCGACGGAGGAATTCACCCCTCCACTTT.

In this sample, this clonotype turned up many times. This chain uses TRBV7-9 with TRBJ2-6; D gene uncertain. With 8 bases removed from V and 0 bases from J, the gap between germline ends came to 8 bases. CDR3 length: 14 amino acids. The germline V gene has CDR1 SEHNR and CDR2 FQNEAQ (reference sequence). The chain's CDR3 is CASAPFSGANVLTF. DNA for the CDR3: TGTGCCAGCGCCCCTTTCTCTGGGGCCAACGTCCTGACTTTC.